This T cell receptor (beta chain) stems from a study of PD-1 blockade in classical Hodgkin lymphoma. Data came from immunoSEQ multiplex PCR; TCRdb stores just in-frame clones and leaves some out. The table has over 25,000 clones, approximately 65% seen once. The CDR3 runs 11 residues. The V and J ends lost 7 bases and 2 bases respectively, with 8 bases between them. Germline V gene lookup returns CDR1 GTSNPN and CDR2 SVGIG (reference sequence). This clone has only a few counts. Time point reported: cycle 4 day 1 (C4D1), after five to seven weeks of nivolumab. All patients relapsed after autologous stem cell transplantation, and brentuximab vedotin exposure varied.

V and J are TRBV30 and TRBJ1-2; D gene uncertain. The sequenced sample was peripheral blood mononuclear cells (PBMCs), obtained before the fourth cycle of nivolumab. The sequence was obtained from a human donor with classical Hodgkin lymphoma. In DNA, the CDR3 is TGTGCCTCCGGGGTGAACTATGGCTACACCTTC. It translates to CASGVNYGYTF.